The present entry profiles one T cell receptor beta chain with its context. This sample is drawn from a study of T cell changes during pregnancy in multiple sclerosis. Assay: immunoSEQ multiplex PCR; the TCRdb copy retains only in-frame clones and omits some. The data show some 30,000 clones, with roughly nine tenths seen just once and 3.5% to 5% held by the top ten. Germline CDR1 and CDR2: SGHNT and YENEEA. J was trimmed by 6 bases and V by 3 bases; bases with no gene match: 4. The CDR3 contains 14 residues. The chain employs TRBV11-3 and TRBJ2-1; 8 bases fit TRBD2. The source was CD8+ T cells from peripheral blood mononuclear cells, collected in the second trimester of pregnancy. This receptor was identified in a female donor in good health, enrolled as a control in a pregnancy study. DNA of the CDR3: TGTGCCAGCAGCTTTCGGGGGGGCCCCAATGAGCAGTTCTTC. This sequence encodes CASSFRGGPNEQFF.